Listed below are T cell receptor beta chains from one sample, sequenced in a study of T cell changes during pregnancy in multiple sclerosis. The data were produced by immunoSEQ multiplex PCR, yet TCRdb's version contains in-frame clones alone and is incomplete. Of 45,000 to 60,000 clones in the sample, about 92% were seen once. The sequencing here drew on CD4+ T cells from peripheral blood mononuclear cells, taken before pregnancy. Receptors originate from a female donor with multiple sclerosis, enrolled in a pregnancy study. The CDR3 runs from the conserved cysteine through the conserved F or W. Each record gives: D gene, clone size, V gene, J gene, CDR3 DNA, CDR3 protein. A D gene is named only where the DNA matches it firmly. Rows may omit the clone size; those that give it use once, few, many or a size class.

.	.	TRBV28	TRBJ2-3	TGTGCCAGCAGCCTCCCTGTTACAGATACGCAGTATTTT	CASSLPVTDTQYF
.	once	TRBV25-1	TRBJ1-1	TGTGCCAGCAGGGCCTGGAGGGAGGAGAACACTGAAGCTTTCTTT	CASRAWREENTEAFF
TRBD1	few	TRBV30	TRBJ1-1	TGTGCCTGGAGTAAGGGGACAGGGAAAGCTTTCTTT	CAWSKGTGKAFF
TRBD2	.	TRBV4-2	TRBJ2-7	TGTGCCAGCAGCCTGACTAGCGGGAGGCAGGACGAGCAGTACTTC	CASSLTSGRQDEQYF
.	.	TRBV7-9	TRBJ1-4	TGTGCCAGCAGCTTGGAGGGTGAAAAACTGTTTTTT	CASSLEGEKLFF
TRBD1	.	TRBV4-3	TRBJ2-7	TGCGCCAGCAGCCAAGATCTCGGACAGGTCTACGAGCAGTACTTC	CASSQDLGQVYEQYF
.	.	TRBV19	TRBJ1-1	TGTGCCAGTAGTATAGTGGCAGGGGTTAGAGCTTTCTTT	CASSIVAGVRAFF
.	.	TRBV14	TRBJ1-1	TGTGCCAGCAGCCAAGTCAACGGGGACACTGAAGCTTTCTTT	CASSQVNGDTEAFF
TRBD1	.	TRBV19	TRBJ2-5	TGTGCCAGTAGGGGACACGGGACAGGGGAAGAGACCCAGTACTTC	CASRGHGTGEETQYF
TRBD1	.	TRBV19	TRBJ1-5	TGTGCCAGTAGCATGGGACAGGGAGGTGGCAATCAGCCCCAGCATTTT	CASSMGQGGGNQPQHF
TRBD2	.	TRBV5-4	TRBJ2-3	TGTGCCAGCAGCCAGGCGGGGGGAGTCCCAACAGATACGCAGTATTTT	CASSQAGGVPTDTQYF
.	few	TRBV5-1	TRBJ1-1	TGCGCCAGCAGCTCCGGAGGGGCGGCGAACACTGAAGCTTTCTTT	CASSSGGAANTEAFF
TRBD1	.	TRBV19	TRBJ1-5	TGTGCCAGTAGTATCATCAGGGCAACAGGGGGGAATCAGCCCCAGCATTTT	CASSIIRATGGNQPQHF
.	.	TRBV10-3	TRBJ2-1	TGTGCCATCAGGGGGGACTCTCCCGGCTCCTACAATGAGCAGTTCTTC	CAIRGDSPGSYNEQFF
.	.	TRBV5-4	TRBJ1-4	TGTGCTACTAATGTGGCCCCAACGGAAAAACTGTTTTTT	CATNVAPTEKLFF
.	.	TRBV2	TRBJ1-5	TGTGCCAGCACCAGTTTTCGGGAGGGCAATCAGCCCCAGCATTTT	CASTSFREGNQPQHF